This record concerns one TCR beta chain sequence. The record originates from a study of blood T cell repertoires in COVID-19. The CDR3 runs to 14 residues. V shed 0 bases and J shed 8 bases, with 11 bases lying between them. Germline CDR1 reads LGHDT; CDR2 reads YNNKEL (reference sequence). Some clones are missing from TCRdb's copy, which holds only in-frame ones; the method was immunoSEQ multiplex PCR. The profile shows some 270,000 clones, about four fifths of them singletons. The chain links TRBV3-1 (or the pseudogene TRBV3-2) to TRBJ2-1; TRBD1 might be the D (5 bases). Input material: peripheral blood. This TCR was recovered from an older person with COVID-19, enrolled during active disease. The CDR3 sequence: CASSQDSNRHEQFF. The CDR3 DNA reads TGTGCCAGCAGCCAAGATTCCAACAGGCATGAGCAGTTCTTC.